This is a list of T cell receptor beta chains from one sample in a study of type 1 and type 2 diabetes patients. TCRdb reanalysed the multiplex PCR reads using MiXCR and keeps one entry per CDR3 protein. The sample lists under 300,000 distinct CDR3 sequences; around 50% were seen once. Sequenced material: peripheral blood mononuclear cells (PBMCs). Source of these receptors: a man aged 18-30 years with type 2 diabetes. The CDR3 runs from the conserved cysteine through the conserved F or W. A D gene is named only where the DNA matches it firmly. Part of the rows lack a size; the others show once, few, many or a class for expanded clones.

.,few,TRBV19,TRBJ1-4,TGTGCCAGTAGTATTACAGGAACTAATGAAAAACTGTTTTTT,CASSITGTNEKLFF
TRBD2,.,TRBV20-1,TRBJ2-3,TGCAGTGCTGTCGGACTAGCCCACACAGATACGCAGTATTTT,CSAVGLAHTDTQYF
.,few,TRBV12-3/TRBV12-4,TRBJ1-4,TGTGCCAGCAGTTCGGGAGTATATAATGAAAAACTGTTTTTT,CASSSGVYNEKLFF
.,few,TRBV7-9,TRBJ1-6,TGTGCCAGCAGCCCACCCAGGGGAGTGGATTCACCCCTCCACTTT,CASSPPRGVDSPLHF
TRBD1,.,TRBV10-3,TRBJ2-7,TGTGCCATCACTGAAACCGGGACAGGACACTCCTACGAGCAGTACTTC,CAITETGTGHSYEQYF
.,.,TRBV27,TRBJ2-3,TGTGCCAGCAGGCTCGGGGAGGATACGCAGTATTTT,CASRLGEDTQYF
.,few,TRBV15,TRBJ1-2,TGTGCCACCAGCAGAGATAGGGTAGAGGCCTCAGGAGGGGGCTACACCTTC,CATSRDRVEASGGGYTF
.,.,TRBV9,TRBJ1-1,TGTGCCAGCAGCGCTGTAATTGAAGCTTTCTTT,CASSAVIEAFF
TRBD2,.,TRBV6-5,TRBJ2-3,TGTGCCAGCAGTTACTCAGGAGGGCTAAGCGGGGGCAAAGATACGCAGTATTTT,CASSYSGGLSGGKDTQYF
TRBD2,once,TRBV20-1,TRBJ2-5,TGCAGTGCTAGTCTTCGGCTAGCGGGGGGCGATGAGCAGTACTTC,CSASLRLAGGDEQYF
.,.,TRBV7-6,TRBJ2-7,TGTGCCAGCAGCTTATTCGGAGGGAATGACGAGCAGTACTTC,CASSLFGGNDEQYF
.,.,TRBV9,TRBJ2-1,TGTGCCAGCGCGCGCGACTACAATGAGCAGTTCTTC,CASARDYNEQFF
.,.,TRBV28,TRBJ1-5,TGTGCCAGCAGTTTGATGCAGGGGAGCAATCAGCCCCAGCATTTT,CASSLMQGSNQPQHF
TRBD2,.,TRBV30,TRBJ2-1,TGTGCCTGGAGTGTTAGCGGGATCGTCCTTGAGCAGTTCTTC,CAWSVSGIVLEQFF
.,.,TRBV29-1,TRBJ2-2,TGCAGCGTTAACTCGAACACCGGGGAGCTGTTTTTT,CSVNSNTGELFF
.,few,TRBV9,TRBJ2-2,TGTGCCAGCAGCGTAGAGGGACTCCTGAACACCGGGGAGCTGTTTTTT,CASSVEGLLNTGELFF
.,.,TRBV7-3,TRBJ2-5,TGTGCCAGCAGCTTAAGCTCCGCGTACCAAGAGACCCAGTACTTC,CASSLSSAYQETQYF
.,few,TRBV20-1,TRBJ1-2,TGCAGTGCTAGAGATGTGGTTACAGGACGTTATGGTGGCTACACCTTC,CSARDVVTGRYGGYTF
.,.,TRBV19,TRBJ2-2,TGTGCCAGTAGCCCCCAGGGCTGTGCGAACACCGGGGAGCTGTTTTTT,CASSPQGCANTGELFF
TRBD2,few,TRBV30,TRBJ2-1,TGTGCCTGGAGTGTATTAGCGGGGAATGAGCAGTTCTTC,CAWSVLAGNEQFF
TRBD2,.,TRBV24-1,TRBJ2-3,TGTGCCACCAGTGAGGGGACTAGCGGGAGGGCCACAGATACGCAGTATTTT,CATSEGTSGRATDTQYF
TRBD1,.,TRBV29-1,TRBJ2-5,TGCAGCGTTCAGCGGACAGGGCTTACGGTAGAGACCCAGTACTTC,CSVQRTGLTVETQYF
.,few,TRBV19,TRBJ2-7,TGTGCCAGTAGTATAGCTCCGACCTACGAGCAGTACTTC,CASSIAPTYEQYF
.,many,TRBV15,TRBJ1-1,TGTAGGACCCTGGGCCCTAACACTGAAGCTTTCTTT,CRTLGPNTEAFF
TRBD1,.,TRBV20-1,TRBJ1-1,TGCAGCTCGCCGGGACCAGGGGGCACTGAAGCTTTCTTT,CSSPGPGGTEAFF
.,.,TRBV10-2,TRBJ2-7,TGCGCCAGCATCCTAGGAGGCGAGCAGTACTTC,CASILGGEQYF
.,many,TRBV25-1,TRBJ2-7,TGTGCCAGCAGTGTAGACACCTTCTCCTACGAGCAGTACTTC,CASSVDTFSYEQYF
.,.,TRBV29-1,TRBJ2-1,TGCAGCGCCGCACAGCGCGAATACAATGAGCAGTTCTTC,CSAAQREYNEQFF
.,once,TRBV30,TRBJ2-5,TGTGCCTGGAGTGTCAGTGAGGAGACCCAGTACTTC,CAWSVSEETQYF
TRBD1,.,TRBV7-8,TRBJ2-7,TGTGCCAGCAGCTTAGTATCGACAGGGGGTTCCTACGAGCAGTACTTC,CASSLVSTGGSYEQYF
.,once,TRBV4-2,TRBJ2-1,TGTGCCAGCAGCCCGGGACCCAAACCTCCCGATGAGCAGTTCTTC,CASSPGPKPPDEQFF
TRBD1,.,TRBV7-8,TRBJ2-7,TGTGCCAGCAGCTTAAAGGGGGCAGGAGGCTACGAGCAGTACTTC,CASSLKGAGGYEQYF
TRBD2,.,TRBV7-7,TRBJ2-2,TGTGCTAGCAGCCCTCAGCGGGGGAACACCGGGGAGCTGTTTTTT,CASSPQRGNTGELFF
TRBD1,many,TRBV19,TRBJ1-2,TGTGCCAGTAGTATAGGAGGGACAGTCAACTATGGCTACACCTTC,CASSIGGTVNYGYTF
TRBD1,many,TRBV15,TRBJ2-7,TGTGCCACCAGCACGCGACAGGGCAGCTACGAGCAGTACTTC,CATSTRQGSYEQYF
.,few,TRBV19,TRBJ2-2,TGTGCCAGTAGTATCGCCAGGGGAGGGACCGGGGAGCTGTTTTTT,CASSIARGGTGELFF
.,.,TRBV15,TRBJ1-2,TGTGCCACCAGCCCAGACGGGAACTATGGCTACACCTTC,CATSPDGNYGYTF
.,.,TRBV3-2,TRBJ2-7,TGTGCCAGCAGCCAGCAGACAGACGACTACGAGCAGTACTTC,CASSQQTDDYEQYF
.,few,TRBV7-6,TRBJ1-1,TGTGCCAGCAGCACCAACAGGAACACTGAAGCTTTCTTT,CASSTNRNTEAFF
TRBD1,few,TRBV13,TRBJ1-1,TGTGCCAGCAACCAGGGGGGTACTGAAGCTTTCTTT,CASNQGGTEAFF
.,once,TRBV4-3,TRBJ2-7,TGCGCCAGCAGCACCCGGGACAAGACCTACGAGCAGTACTTC,CASSTRDKTYEQYF
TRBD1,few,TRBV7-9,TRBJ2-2,TGTGCCAGCAGCGATCCGGGGGAGGGACAGGGCCCCGGGGAGCTGTTTTTT,CASSDPGEGQGPGELFF
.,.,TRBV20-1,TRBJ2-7,TGCAGTGCTAGAGATAAGAATCAGAGATTCGACTACGAGCAGTACTTC,CSARDKNQRFDYEQYF
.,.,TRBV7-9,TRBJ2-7,TGTGCCAGCAGCTCACTAAATTGGGACCAAGGCTCCTACGAGCAGTACTTC,CASSSLNWDQGSYEQYF
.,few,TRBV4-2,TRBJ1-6,TGTGCCAGCAGCCCCGTCAGGAGCTCCTATAATTCACCCCTCCACTTT,CASSPVRSSYNSPLHF
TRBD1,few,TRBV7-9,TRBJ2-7,TGTGCCAGCAGCTTAGGACAGGGGCAAACCTACGAGCAGTACTTC,CASSLGQGQTYEQYF
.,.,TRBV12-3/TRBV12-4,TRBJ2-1,TGTGCCAGCAGCCCACCTGGACTTTCCCAGGTCAATGAGCAGTTCTTC,CASSPPGLSQVNEQFF
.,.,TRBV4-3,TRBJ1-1,TGCGCCAGCAGCCAAGATTCAGGGTCGAGCACTGAAGCTTTCTTT,CASSQDSGSSTEAFF
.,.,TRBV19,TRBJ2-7,TGTGCCAGTAGTATCAGGGAGAGCTCCTACGAGCAGTACTTC,CASSIRESSYEQYF
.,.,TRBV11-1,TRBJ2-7,TGTGCCAGCAGCCCACCGGACAGTATGGGCGAGCAGTACTTC,CASSPPDSMGEQYF
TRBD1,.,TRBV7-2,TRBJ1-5,TGTGCCAGCAGCCAAGGGGACAGGGTTGTGCAGCCCCAGCATTTT,CASSQGDRVVQPQHF
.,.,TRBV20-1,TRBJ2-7,TGCAGTGCCCGAAGGATAGGGACCTACGAGCAGTACTTC,CSARRIGTYEQYF
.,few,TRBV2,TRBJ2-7,TGTGCCAGCAGTGATGAAGGGGGCTACGAGCAGTACTTC,CASSDEGGYEQYF
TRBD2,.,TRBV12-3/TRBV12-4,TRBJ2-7,TGTGCCAGCAGCGCGGGGTGGACTAGCGGCTACGAGCAGTACTTC,CASSAGWTSGYEQYF
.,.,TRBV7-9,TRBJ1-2,TGTGCCAGCAGCTTATACGTCGAATGGGATGGCTACACCTTC,CASSLYVEWDGYTF
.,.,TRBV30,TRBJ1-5,TGTGCCTGGAGTGAGGGTCAGTTCTCTGGCAATCAGCCCCAGCATTTT,CAWSEGQFSGNQPQHF
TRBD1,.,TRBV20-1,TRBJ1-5,TGCAGTGCAACGACAGGGGGTTCTCAGCCCCAGCATTTT,CSATTGGSQPQHF
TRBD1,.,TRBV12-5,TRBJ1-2,TGTGCTAGTGGTTCCACCAGGGGGAAGGGCTACACCTTC,CASGSTRGKGYTF
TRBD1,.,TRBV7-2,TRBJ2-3,TGTGCCAGCAGCTTGGGACAGAAGCAGTATTTT,CASSLGQKQYF
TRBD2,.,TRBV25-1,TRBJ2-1,TGTGCCAGCAGTGAGCGACTAGCGACGAATGAGCAGTTCTTC,CASSERLATNEQFF